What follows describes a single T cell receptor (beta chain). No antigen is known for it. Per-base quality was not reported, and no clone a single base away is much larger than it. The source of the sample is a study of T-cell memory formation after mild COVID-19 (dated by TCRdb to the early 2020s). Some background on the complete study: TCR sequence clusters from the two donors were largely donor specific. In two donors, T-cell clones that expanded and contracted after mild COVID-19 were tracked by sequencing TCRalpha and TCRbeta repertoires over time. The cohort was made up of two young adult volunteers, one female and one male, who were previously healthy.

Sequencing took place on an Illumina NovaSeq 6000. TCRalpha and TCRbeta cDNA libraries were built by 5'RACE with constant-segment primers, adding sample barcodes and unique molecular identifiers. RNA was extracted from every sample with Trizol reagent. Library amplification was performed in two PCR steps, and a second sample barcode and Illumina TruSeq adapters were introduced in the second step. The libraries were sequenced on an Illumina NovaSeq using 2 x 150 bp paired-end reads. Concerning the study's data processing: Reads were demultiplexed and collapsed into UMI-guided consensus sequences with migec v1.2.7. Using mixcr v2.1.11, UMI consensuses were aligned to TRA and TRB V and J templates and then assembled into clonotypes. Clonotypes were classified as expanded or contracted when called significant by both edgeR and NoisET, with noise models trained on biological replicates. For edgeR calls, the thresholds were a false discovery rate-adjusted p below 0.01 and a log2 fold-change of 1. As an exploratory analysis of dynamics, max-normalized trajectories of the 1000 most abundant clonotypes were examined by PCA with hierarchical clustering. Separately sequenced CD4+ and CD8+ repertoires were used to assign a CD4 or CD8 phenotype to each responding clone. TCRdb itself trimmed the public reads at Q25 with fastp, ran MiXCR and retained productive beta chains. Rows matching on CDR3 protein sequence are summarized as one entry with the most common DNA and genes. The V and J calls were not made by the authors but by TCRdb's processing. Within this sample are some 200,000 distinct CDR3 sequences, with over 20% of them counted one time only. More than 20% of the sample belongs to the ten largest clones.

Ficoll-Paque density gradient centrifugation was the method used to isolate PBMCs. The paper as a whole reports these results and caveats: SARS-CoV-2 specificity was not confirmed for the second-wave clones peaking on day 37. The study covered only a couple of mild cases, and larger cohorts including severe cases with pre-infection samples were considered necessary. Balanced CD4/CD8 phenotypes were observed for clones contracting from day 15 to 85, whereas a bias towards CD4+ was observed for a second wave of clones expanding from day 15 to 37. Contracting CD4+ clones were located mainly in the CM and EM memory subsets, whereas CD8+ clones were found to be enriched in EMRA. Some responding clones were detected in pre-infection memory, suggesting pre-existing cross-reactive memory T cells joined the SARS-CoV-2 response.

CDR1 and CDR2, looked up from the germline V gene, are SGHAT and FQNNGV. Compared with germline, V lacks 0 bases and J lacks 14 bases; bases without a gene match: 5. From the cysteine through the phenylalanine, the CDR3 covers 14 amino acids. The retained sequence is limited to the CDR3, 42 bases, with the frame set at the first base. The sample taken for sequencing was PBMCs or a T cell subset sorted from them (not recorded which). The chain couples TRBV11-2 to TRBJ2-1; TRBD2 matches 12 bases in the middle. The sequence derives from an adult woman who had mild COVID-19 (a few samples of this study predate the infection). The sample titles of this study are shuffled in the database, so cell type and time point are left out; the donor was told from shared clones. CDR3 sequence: CASSLDTSGGLEFF. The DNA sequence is TGTGCCAGCAGCTTAGATACTAGCGGGGGGTTGGAGTTCTTC.